This T cell receptor beta chain originates from a study of blood T cell repertoires in COVID-19. Overall study: Samples representing acute and convalescent COVID-19 were sourced from the United States, Italy and Spain. Sample material is recorded as cDNA or gDNA derived from T cells, B-cell-depleted T cells, or PBMCs.

Authors' methods: Amplifying reference gene primers gave estimates of nucleated cell counts. TCRdb's copy holds only in-frame clones and misses some; the assay was immunoSEQ multiplex PCR. V and J calls plus clone size are reproduced from that table; the DNA served to infer D and trimming. The sample holds 70,000 to 85,000 clones, around nine tenths seen once. CDR3 length: 14 residues. Germline CDR1 reads LNHDA; CDR2 reads SQIVND (reference sequence). Trimming took off 3 bases at V and 2 bases at J, with 8 bases between the two ends. The sample taken for sequencing was peripheral blood. This chain connects TRBV19 to TRBJ2-1; no clear D gene. The sequence was obtained from a human donor in a cohort sampled during active COVID-19. DNA of the CDR3: TGTGCCAGTAGTATTCGAACTCCCTACAATGAGCAGTTCTTC. Residues: CASSIRTPYNEQFF. Looking up the rest from reference TRBV19 and TRBJ2-1 gives the full variable domain: DGGITQSPKYLFRKEGQNVTLSCEQNLNHDAMYWYRQDPGQGLRLIYYSQIVNDFQKGDIAEGYSVSREKKESFPLTVTSAQKNPTAFYLCASSIRTPYNEQFFGPGTRLTVL.